The 18 T cell receptor beta chains below were found in one sample sequenced in a study of beta chain features in type 1 diabetes. Study-wide results and caveats: TCRB CDR3s from Type 1 diabetes patients were moderately but significantly shorter in all four CD4+ subsets.

These receptors lack a known antigen. What was sequenced were expressed TCRB transcripts, since all of the isolated RNA had been reverse transcribed. Generated by immunoSEQ multiplex PCR, the TCRdb table keeps only in-frame clones and is missing some. The sample yields more than 100,000 clones, over 25% seen once. Sequenced sample: central memory CD4+ T cells from blood. The receptors here all came from a woman aged 18-35 years with type 1 diabetes.

The chain joins TRBV18 to TRBJ1-5, with D possibly matching TRBD1 (6 bases). V lost 3 bases to trimming and J lost 7 bases, with 13 bases between them. This CDR3 is built from 14 residues. Germline values: CDR1 KGHSH, CDR2 LQKENI. The CDR3 protein is CASSPDQGFQPQHF. DNA of the CDR3: TGTGCCAGCTCACCGGATCAGGGGTTCCAGCCCCAGCATTTT.

This clone was detected a few times. The gene calls are TRBV19 and TRBJ2-2; TRBD2 might be the D (6 bases). The germline V gene encodes CDR1 LNHDA and CDR2 SQIVND (reference sequence). This CDR3 is built from 15 residues. Deletions cut 5 bases from V and 4 bases from J, with 14 bases between. CDR3 nucleotides: TGTGCCAGTAGTCTCAGACTAGGAGGCACCGGGGAGCTGTTTTTT. Translated: CASSLRLGGTGELFF. The variable domain in full, with the rest retrieved from reference TRBV19 and TRBJ2-2, is DGGITQSPKYLFRKEGQNVTLSCEQNLNHDAMYWYRQDPGQGLRLIYYSQIVNDFQKGDIAEGYSVSREKKESFPLTVTSAQKNPTAFYLCASSLRLGGTGELFFGEGSRLTVL.

This clone was seen at least ten times. V gene TRBV7-2 combines with J gene TRBJ1-5; no clear D. The germline CDR1 and CDR2 sequences are SGHTA and FQGNSA. This CDR3 spans 13 amino acids. The V and J ends lost 1 base and 5 bases respectively, with 6 bases between them. The CDR3, as DNA: TGTGCCAGCAGCTTAGGACATGATCAGCCCCAGCATTTT. Translating it yields CASSLGHDQPQHF.

This clone was detected a few times. CDR3 bases: TGCGCCAGCAGTCAACCGGGTGTGCGAGAGACCCTGCTCCACAATGAGCAGTTCTTC. Amino acid sequence: CASSQPGVRETLLHNEQFF. The chain combines TRBV23-1 with TRBJ2-1; no firm D call. TRBV23-1 counts as an open reading frame of uncertain function. Trimming stripped 2 bases from V and 5 bases from J, with 25 bases between. The CDR3 length is 19 residues.

This clone was detected a few times. The chain uses TRBV9 and TRBJ2-7; D gene ambiguous. Trimming took off 7 bases at V and 3 bases at J, with 11 bases between the two ends. There are 12 residues in the CDR3. The germline CDR1 and CDR2 sequences are SGDLS and YYNGEE. The CDR3 DNA reads TGTGCCAGCGGTAGACCAGGCTACGAGCAGTACTTC. Protein: CASGRPGYEQYF.

This clone was detected only a few times. V usage is TRBV5-1 and J usage is TRBJ1-2, with D hard to call. This CDR3 comprises 15 residues. CDR1 is SGHRS and CDR2 is YFSETQ in the germline V gene. The V and J ends lost 0 bases and 2 bases respectively, with 11 bases between them. The CDR3 loop reads CASSLAAGINYGYTF. The CDR3 DNA is TGCGCCAGCAGCTTGGCGGCGGGAATCAACTATGGCTACACCTTC. The variable domain in full, with the rest retrieved from reference TRBV5-1 and TRBJ1-2, is KAGVTQTPRYLIKTRGQQVTLSCSPISGHRSVSWYQQTPGQGLQFLFEYFSETQRNKGNFPGRFSGRQFSNSRSEMNVSTLELGDSALYLCASSLAAGINYGYTFGSGTRLTVV.

J is TRBJ2-2 and V is TRBV11-3, with D possibly TRBD2 on 6 matching bases. V dropped 6 bases and J dropped 4 bases, with 18 bases sitting between them. The CDR3 length is 16 residues. Germline V gives CDR1 SGHNT, CDR2 YENEEA. CDR3 nucleotide sequence: TGTGCCAGCAGGGGGATTTCGACTAGTCCCACCGGGGAGCTGTTTTTT. Amino acid sequence: CASRGISTSPTGELFF. The whole variable domain, remainder taken from reference TRBV11-3 and TRBJ2-2, is EAGVVQSPRYKIIEKKQPVAFWCNPISGHNTLYWYLQNLGQGPELLIRYENEEAVDDSQLPKDRFSAERLKGVDSTLKIQPAELGDSAVYLCASRGISTSPTGELFFGEGSRLTVL.

This clone was picked up a small number of times. The chain uses TRBV11-2 and TRBJ2-5; D is perhaps TRBD2 (6 bases). V gave up 5 bases and J gave up 1 base, with 11 bases separating them. The CDR3 extends over 14 amino acids. CDR1 is SGHAT and CDR2 is FQNNGV in the germline V gene. CDR3 sequence: CASSLGRSQETQYF. The CDR3, as DNA: TGTGCCAGCAGCCTCGGGAGATCCCAAGAGACCCAGTACTTC.

A few counts support this clone. The chain is built from TRBV5-4 and TRBJ2-7; 12 bases are shared with TRBD2. The germline V gene has CDR1 SGHNT and CDR2 YYREEE (reference sequence). CDR3 length equals 16 residues. V was clipped by 4 bases and J by 3 bases; unmatched bases: 8. CDR3 nucleotides: TGTGCCAGCAGCCCAGGACTAGCGGGAAATCGCTACGAGCAGTACTTC. It encodes CASSPGLAGNRYEQYF. The whole variable domain, filled in from reference TRBV5-4 and TRBJ2-7, reads ETGVTQSPTHLIKTRGQQVTLRCSSQSGHNTVSWYQQALGQGPQFIFQYYREEENGRGNFPPRFSGLQFPNYSSELNVNALELDDSALYLCASSPGLAGNRYEQYFGPGTRLTVT.

The chain combines TRBV15 with TRBJ1-4; the D is unclear. CDR3 length: 15 amino acids. Trimming took 1 base from V and 7 from J, leaving 13 bases between them. Looked up from germline, CDR1 is LNHNV and CDR2 is YYDKDF (reference sequence). The CDR3 sequence: CATSRASGRPEKLFF. CDR3 coding DNA: TGTGCCACCAGCAGAGCTTCAGGTCGACCTGAAAAACTGTTTTTT.

The rearrangement uses TRBV4-3 and TRBJ1-5; tentatively, D is TRBD1 (6 bases). The V gene lost 0 bases and the J gene lost 2 bases, with 11 bases spanning the gap. CDR3 size: 16 residues. CDR1 is LGHNA, CDR2 YSLEER, per germline. The chain's CDR3 is CASSQDPGVGNQPQHF. The CDR3 DNA reads TGCGCCAGCAGCCAAGATCCAGGGGTGGGCAATCAGCCCCAGCATTTT.

In this sample, this clone turned up a few times. The chain has TRBV6-5 and TRBJ1-3; 7 positions match TRBD1. V was pared by 4 bases and J by 3 bases, with 3 bases of the junction left unmatched. The CDR3 loop spans 14 amino acids. The V gene's germline CDR1 is MNHEY and CDR2 SVGAGI. The CDR3 DNA is TGTGCCAGCAGTTTAGGGGGCTATGGAAACACCATATATTTT. Its translation is CASSLGGYGNTIYF.

The chain combines TRBV4-3 with TRBJ1-5; D is unclear. Trimming left V 0 bases short and J 2 bases short, with 5 bases between. The germline gives CDR1 LGHNA, CDR2 YSLEER. The CDR3 covers 14 residues. The CDR3 nucleotides read TGCGCCAGCAGCCAAGAGATAGGCAATCAGCCCCAGCATTTT. Translating gives CASSQEIGNQPQHF.

The chain uses TRBV19 and TRBJ2-7, with D perhaps TRBD2 (5 bases). V gave up 3 bases and J gave up 7 bases, with 13 bases separating them. Germline CDR1 and CDR2: LNHDA and SQIVND (reference sequence). The CDR3 runs to 13 residues. The CDR3 DNA is TGTGCCAGTAGTATTTCTAGTTGGGAGGAGCAGTACGTC. It yields the protein CASSISSWEEQYV.

The chain is built from TRBV5-6 and TRBJ1-5; the D gene is possibly TRBD1 (5 bases). Germline V gene sequence: CDR1 SGHDT, CDR2 YYEEEE. V lost 4 bases to trimming and J lost 3 bases, with 17 bases between them. CDR3 length: 16 amino acids. The chain's CDR3 is CASSQTVGALNQPQHF. CDR3 nucleotide sequence: TGTGCCAGCAGCCAGACAGTTGGGGCCCTCAATCAGCCCCAGCATTTT.

This clone was seen more than once but under ten times. CDR3 sequence reads: CASSFGTPSYEQYF. CDR3 DNA: TGCGCCAGCAGCTTTGGGACACCCTCCTACGAGCAGTACTTC. J is TRBJ2-7 and V is TRBV5-1, with D tentatively TRBD1 (6 bases). V was cut by 2 bases and J by 0 bases, with 9 bases left in between. The CDR3 runs 14 residues. The germline CDR1 and CDR2 sequences are SGHRS and YFSETQ.

This chain connects TRBV6-1 to TRBJ1-5, with TRBD1 as a possible D gene (5 bases). Between the trimmed V and J ends, which lost 3 bases and 3 bases, there was a span of 9 bases. The CDR3 loop spans 14 amino acids. Germline-derived CDR1 and CDR2 are MNHNS and SASEGT. CDR3 region: CASSEGPNNQPQHF. The CDR3 DNA reads as TGTGCCAGCAGTGAGGGGCCGAACAATCAGCCCCAGCATTTT.

This clone was observed a handful of times. The CDR3 region has the DNA TGTGCCAGCTCGGCTAGCGGGAGATCAGATACGCAGTATTTT. It yields the protein CASSASGRSDTQYF. The chain recombines TRBV2 with TRBJ2-3, with 10 bases identical to TRBD2. Trimming removed 8 bases from V and 4 bases from J; junction bases left unmatched: 6. The length of the CDR3 is 14 residues. Germline V lookup: CDR1 SNHLY, CDR2 FYNNEI.